This TCR beta chain was obtained from a study of immune evolution from preneoplasia to lung adenocarcinoma. Profiling relied on immunoSEQ multiplex PCR, and the TCRdb table lists in-frame clones only, not all of them. The sample has fewer than 4,000 clones; roughly four fifths are singletons. The CDR3 has 18 amino acids. Per the germline V gene, CDR1 is SGHAT and CDR2 is FQNNGV. V was pared by 0 bases and J by 6 bases, with 11 bases of the junction left unmatched. This receptor was obtained from a person between 65 and 79 years old with lung adenocarcinoma. The chain couples TRBV11-2 to TRBJ2-1; the match to TRBD2 covers 10 bases. The sequencing sample was made of FFPE minimally invasive lung adenocarcinoma tissue. The CDR3 sequence is CASSLDPPASGSRNEQFF. In DNA form, the CDR3 reads TGTGCCAGCAGCTTAGATCCTCCGGCTAGCGGGAGCCGCAATGAGCAGTTCTTC.